The source of this TCR beta chain is a study of blood T cells in healthy people across ages (dated by TCRdb to between 2015 and 2016). Study-wide context: In model experiments, template switching captured roughly one uniquely barcoded TCR beta cDNA molecule for every two T cells. The study measured age-related changes in TCR beta repertoire diversity using deep sequencing normalized with unique cDNA molecular identifiers. To avoid experimental bias, donors of different ages were randomly spread across the sequencing lanes. Four age groups were formed from the donors: young (average approximately 17 years), middle-aged (less than 40), aged (more than 55) and long-lived (less than 85). Using the same blood draw, the study looked at two additional independent replicas of 1 million unique cDNA reads for two donors, one aged 18 to 30 and the other aged 80 or older.

The paper's findings and limits, for the study overall: Observed TCR beta diversity per million T cells fell roughly linearly with age, and a significant reduction was already apparent by age around 44. Compared with the aged group, the long-lived group had more naive CD4+ T cells, fewer expanded clones and increased TCR diversity, suggesting age selection. Conclusive comparison of naive and antigen-experienced compartments was prevented by the profiling of bulk unsorted PBMCs. Because the CMV infection status of the donors was unknown, age-related changes in expanded clonotypes may potentially have been confounded. Estimates of total diversity based on one million sequenced T cells were regarded as lower bounds and as underestimates. A strong correlation was found between observed TCR beta diversity and the percentage of naive T cells measured by flow cytometry.

The donors were some 39 Caucasian individuals from Russia, aged about 6 to 100 years, who were systemically healthy. Each donor gave 9 to 10 milliliters of peripheral blood, collected into EDTA-treated Vacutainer tubes. Ficoll-Paque density-gradient centrifugation was used to isolate PBMCs, with at least 6 million obtained per sample. Trizol reagent was used to extract total RNA from PBMCs, with at least 5 micrograms per sample. The percentages of naive CD45RAhigh/CD27high T cells were determined by flow cytometry on a PBMC aliquot from every donor. Library construction relied on 5' RACE. Sequencing took place on an Illumina HiSeq 2500. A second PCR of about 6 to 11 cycles was performed with a sample-barcoded 5' primer and a J-beta primer mix. A template-switch 5' adaptor carrying 12 random nucleotides introduced a unique molecular identifier onto each TCR beta cDNA molecule. Each sample yielded at least 2.5 million CDR3-containing paired-end reads. First-strand cDNA synthesis was performed from all RNA using the Mint cDNA synthesis kit, with priming by a TRBC-specific oligonucleotide. Following uracil-DNA glycosylase treatment, a first 18-cycle PCR with universal primers M1SS and BC2_uni_R was performed on all cDNA. Per the original workflow: For normalization, 1 million high-quality reads, each with a distinct molecular identifier, were randomly selected from each sample. Instead of being binned into consensus sequences, reads with shared molecular identifiers were discarded. CDR3 identification, clonotype clustering and error correction used MiTCR with a Q25 quality threshold and the strictest error-elimination algorithm. A nonparametric unseen species model with Euler transformation was used to estimate lower-bound total TCR beta diversity. TCRdb took the public reads, trimmed them with fastp at Q25, ran MiXCR for clone calling and kept in-frame beta chains. A single entry per CDR3 protein holds the most common genes and DNA from its merged rows. These V and J calls derive from TCRdb rather than the authors' analysis. A total of about 1,000,000 distinct CDR3 sequences appear in this sample, around 45% of them only once. The ten largest clones capture approximately 17% of the sample.

For this clonotype: It has no known antigen specificity. No clone much larger than this one lies a single base away; base qualities are absent.

This sequence originates from a woman aged 60-70 years in good health. Sample: blood.

The CDR3 protein: CSVAGRDRDGEKLFF. The nucleotide sequence reads as follows: TGCAGCGTTGCAGGCCGGGACAGGGATGGTGAAAAACTGTTTTTT. Recombination connected TRBV29-1 to TRBJ1-4, with 9 bases in between that match TRBD1. CDR1 is given as SQVTM and CDR2 as ANQGSEA, both from the germline V gene. The V end gives up 4 bases and the J end 7 bases, leaving 10 bases in the junction not matched to a gene. The CDR3 runs 15 amino acids, cysteine and phenylalanine included. Only CDR3 DNA is held: 45 bases, read in frame from base 1.